The 16 T cell receptor beta chains reported below all come from one sample, sequenced in a study of T cells in women clearing cervical HPV infection. The repertoire was sequenced with immunoSEQ multiplex PCR; TCRdb's copy has only in-frame clones and lacks some. The listing contains around 12,000 clones. Sequences were obtained from blood buffy coat. All receptors come from a woman between 18 and 69 years old with a cervical HPV16 infection that either progressed to CIN3+ or cleared (not recorded which).

The part of the CDR3 DNA that was read is TGCGCCAGCAGCTTGGTGTCGGGGGGCCAAGAGACC. It yields the protein CASSLVSGGQET. The whole CDR3 sequence reads CASSLVSGGQETQYF. The genes are TRBV5-1 and TRBJ2-5, with 7 bases matching TRBD2. The CDR3 end lies 3 residues beyond the end of the read and is filled in from the germline J gene. V lost 0 bases, J lost 1 base, and 3 bases stayed unmatched. Per the germline V gene, CDR1 is SGHRS and CDR2 is YFSETQ. The CDR3 totals 15 residues.

Points on this clone: Read sequence stops 3 residues before the CDR3 end, and the germline J gene provides the missing end. V and J are TRBV7-6 and TRBJ1-1, with a weak D call TRBD1 (5 bases). V was cut by 4 bases and J by 0 bases, with 15 bases left in between. Germline V gives CDR1 SGHVS, CDR2 FNYEAQ. The CDR3 consists of 16 residues. CDR3 DNA, as far as it was read: TGTGCCAGCAGCTCCCAGTTCGGGGGAATGAACACTGAA. This codes for CASSSQFGGMNTE. The full CDR3 protein reads CASSSQFGGMNTEAFF. The full variable domain, its missing parts supplied by reference TRBV7-6 and TRBJ1-1, is GAGVSQSPRYKVTKRGQDVALRCDPISGHVSLYWYRQALGQGPEFLTYFNYEAQQDKSGLPNDRFSAERPEGSISTLTIQRTEQRDSAMYRCASSSQFGGMNTEAFFGQGTRLTVV.

Of note for this clone: The read ends 3 residues early relative to the CDR3; the germline J gene fills the gap. This chain connects TRBV20-1 to TRBJ1-1; no clear D. The CDR3 runs 14 residues. Germline V lookup: CDR1 DFQATT, CDR2 SNEGSKA (reference sequence). The V and J ends lost 0 bases and 4 bases respectively, with 12 bases between them. The CDR3 DNA, read in part, is TGCAGTGCTAGAGATGCGGGAAGGTTCACTGAA. Its translation is CSARDAGRFTE. The entire CDR3 reads CSARDAGRFTEAFF.

As regards this clone: Mismatch with germline at one junction end may stem from a read error. The DNA ends 3 residues before the CDR3 does, and the rest of the CDR3 is filled in from the germline J gene. The chain links TRBV7-9 to TRBJ2-2; D not certain. This CDR3 spans 14 amino acids. Germline V gives CDR1 SEHNR, CDR2 FQNEAQ (reference sequence). The CDR3 protein is CASSSSPNTRELFF. The CDR3 DNA, read in part, is TGTGCCAGCAGCTCGTCTCCGAACACCAGGGAG.

About this clone itself: The CDR3 end is not reached by the read, which stops 3 residues before it; the germline J gene fills it in. The chain recombines TRBV7-2 with TRBJ2-1, with TRBD2 matching over 13 bases. The germline gives CDR1 SGHTA, CDR2 FQGNSA. The CDR3 has 16 amino acids. V trimming: 0 bases; J trimming: 9 bases; junction bases outside the gene matches: 5. The CDR3 sequence is CASSLALAGGLLEQFF. The covered CDR3 bases are TGTGCCAGCAGCTTAGCACTAGCGGGGGGGCTTCTTGAG. The whole variable domain, remainder taken from reference TRBV7-2 and TRBJ2-1, is GAGVSQSPSNKVTEKGKDVELRCDPISGHTALYWYRQSLGQGLEFLIYFQGNSAPDKSGLPSDRFSAERTGGSVSTLTIQRTQQEDSAVYLCASSLALAGGLLEQFFGPGTRLTVL.

As regards this clone: The missing CDR3 end, 3 residues past where the read stops, is filled in from the germline J gene. Other nucleotide sequences in the sample specify the same CDR3. The chain employs TRBV30 and TRBJ2-4, with D perhaps TRBD2 (5 bases). The germline CDR1 and CDR2 sequences are GTSNPN and SVGIG (reference sequence). This CDR3 has 11 amino acids. CDR3 amino acids: CAWSVTSGQYF. The part of the CDR3 DNA that was read is TGTGCCTGGAGTGTAACGAGCGGT.

To note about this clone: The read finishes 3 residues shy of the CDR3 end, and the germline J gene is used to complete it. The V call is TRBV18, the J call TRBJ2-3; the D is unclear. This CDR3 spans 13 amino acids. CDR1 KGHSH and CDR2 LQKENI come from the germline V gene. The sequenced part of the CDR3 DNA is TGTGCCAGCTCACCACTTCCACAAGAGACG. It yields the protein CASSPLPQET. The entire CDR3 sequence reads CASSPLPQETQYF. Full variable domain (missing parts from reference TRBV18 and TRBJ2-3): NAGVMQNPRHLVRRRGQEARLRCSPMKGHSHVYWYRQLPEEGLKFMVYLQKENIIDESGMPKERFSAEFPKEGPSILRIQQVVRGDSAAYFCASSPLPQETQYFGPGTRLTVL.

In regard to this clone: The read ends 3 residues early relative to the CDR3; the germline J gene fills the gap. The gene calls are TRBV20-1 and TRBJ2-1; D is perhaps TRBD2 (7 bases). Per the germline V gene, CDR1 is DFQATT and CDR2 is SNEGSKA (reference sequence). Trimming shortened V by 5 bases and J by 5 bases, and 16 bases separated the two germline ends. There are 14 residues in the CDR3. The part of the CDR3 DNA that was read is TGCAGTGCTGGGTCGGGGGGCCGCCACAATGAG. Translation: CSAGSGGRHNE. In full, the CDR3 is CSAGSGGRHNEQFF.

Comment on this clone: The read gets to within 3 residues of the CDR3 end, and the germline J gene fills in the rest. The rearrangement links TRBV2 to TRBJ2-7, with TRBD1 identical over 9 bases. Germline CDR1 is SNHLY and CDR2 is FYNNEI. V was clipped by 7 bases and J by 2 bases; unmatched bases: 6. The CDR3 has 14 amino acids. The CDR3 sequence is CASILGQGPYEQYF. The DNA read from the CDR3 is TGTGCCAGCATATTGGGACAGGGACCCTACGAG.

The part of the CDR3 DNA that was read is TGTGCCATCAGTGTTTCAGGGGAAGGTGAAAAG. Encoded protein: CAISVSGEGEK. The whole CDR3 reads CAISVSGEGEKLFF. The rearrangement uses TRBV10-3 and TRBJ2-2; D perhaps matches TRBD1 (6 bases). The read ends 3 residues early relative to the CDR3; the germline J gene fills the gap. The CDR3 length is 14 residues. The germline V gene has CDR1 ENHRY and CDR2 SYGVKD.

A remark on this clone: An end of the junction does not agree with germline; a read error may underlie this. The read ends 3 residues early relative to the CDR3; the germline J gene fills the gap. The rearrangement uses TRBV12-3 or TRBV12-4 and TRBJ2-1; 10 bases are a match to TRBD2. This CDR3 is built from 15 residues. The CDR3 reads CASSLAGGSYNEQFF. The sequenced CDR3 bases are TGTGCCAGCAGCTTAGCGGGGGGCTCCTACAATGAG.

Comment on this clone: From the germline J gene comes the end of the CDR3, since the read stops 3 residues before it. The chain links TRBV6-2 or TRBV6-3 to TRBJ1-1; 9 nucleotides align to TRBD1. Trimming took 6 bases from V and 5 from J; bases not matched to a gene: 10. CDR1 and CDR2 (germline): MNHEY, SVGEGT. The CDR3 runs to 15 residues. Partial CDR3 DNA: TGTGCCAGCAGGGTTACACAGGGGGCGCCGACTGAA. It is translated as CASRVTQGAPTE. The full CDR3 protein is CASRVTQGAPTEAFF.

As regards this clone: With the read ending 3 residues before the CDR3 end, the germline J gene is used to fill in that end. This chain connects TRBV6-1 to TRBJ2-1; 13 positions match TRBD2. Losses at the gene ends were 4 bases for V and 8 bases for J; bases not matched to a gene: 5. Looked up from germline, CDR1 is MNHNS and CDR2 is SASEGT. This CDR3 has 15 residues. CDR3 DNA, as far as it was read: TGTGCCAGCAGTGGACTAGCGGGGGGAGTCGATGAG. As protein: CASSGLAGGVDE. From start to end, the CDR3 is CASSGLAGGVDEQFF.

Concerning this clone: The DNA ends 3 residues before the CDR3 does, and the rest of the CDR3 is filled in from the germline J gene. The chain carries TRBV2 and TRBJ2-2; 7 bases are a match to TRBD1. Germline V gene lookup returns CDR1 SNHLY and CDR2 FYNNEI. The length of the CDR3 is 14 residues. The CDR3 here is CASSERGRGEKLFF. The DNA read from the CDR3 is TGTGCCAGCAGTGAAAGGGGGCGAGGTGAAAAG.

On this clone itself: The CDR3 end falls 3 residues outside the read, so it is completed with the germline J gene. V is TRBV20-1 and J is TRBJ2-3; maybe TRBD2 (6 bases). Deletions cut 6 bases from V and 2 bases from J, with 15 bases between. This CDR3 comprises 14 residues. CDR1 and CDR2 from the germline V gene are DFQATT and SNEGSKA (reference sequence). Partial CDR3 DNA: TGCAGTGCCGCAACTAGCAACCCCACAGATACG. It specifies CSAATSNPTDT. The whole CDR3 protein is CSAATSNPTDTQYF.

A word on this clone: The missing CDR3 end, 3 residues past where the read stops, is filled in from the germline J gene. The J gene is TRBJ1-2, the V gene TRBV6-2 or TRBV6-3, with TRBD1 matching 9 bases. The germline CDR1 and CDR2 sequences are MNHEY and SVGEGT. The CDR3 length is 14 residues. The CDR3 sequence: CASSYWGQGYDYTF. CDR3 DNA (partial): TGTGCCAGCAGTTACTGGGGACAGGGATACGAC.